These 6 T cell receptor beta chains were all obtained from the same sample, sequenced in a study of control samples from healthy donors and cancer patients. Here immunoSEQ multiplex PCR was the method, and the copy in TCRdb shows in-frame clones only, minus some. The table has 85,000 to 90,000 clones, roughly nine tenths seen once. Material for sequencing was PBMCs. These receptors came from a woman aged 50 to 60 with colorectal cancer.

In this sample, this clone turned up a few times. CDR3 protein: CASSLASGGAGNEQFF. The CDR3 bases are TGTGCCAGCAGTTTGGCTAGCGGGGGGGCGGGTAATGAGCAGTTCTTC. The chain is built from TRBV28 and TRBJ2-1; 12 positions match TRBD2. Germline V gives CDR1 MDHEN, CDR2 SYDVKM. The CDR3 covers 16 residues. V was clipped by 3 bases and J by 7 bases; unmatched bases: 7.

CDR3 sequence (DNA): TGTGCCAGCAGTTTGCAGGGGTCCGAGCAGTACGTC. Translated, it gives CASSLQGSEQYV. The rearrangement joins TRBV6-2 or TRBV6-3 to TRBJ2-7; possibly TRBD1 for D (6 bases). The V and J ends lost 4 bases and 6 bases respectively, with 10 bases between them. This CDR3 comprises 12 residues. Germline CDR1 MNHEY, CDR2 SVGEGT.

The gene calls are TRBV4-3 and TRBJ2-5; D may correspond to TRBD1 or TRBD2 (5 bases each). CDR1 and CDR2 (germline): LGHNA, YSLEER. The CDR3 length is 15 residues. The V and J ends lost 0 bases and 4 bases respectively, with 12 bases between them. The DNA for the CDR3 is TGCGCCAGCAGCCAAGAGAGGGGTCGACTAGAGACCCAGTACTTC. It yields the protein CASSQERGRLETQYF.

The chain carries TRBV5-1 and TRBJ1-5; D not certain. The CDR3 contains 13 residues. V lost 5 bases and J lost 3, with 9 bases in between. Per germline, CDR1 SGHRS and CDR2 YFSETQ. This CDR3 is CASSQDVNQPQHF. For the CDR3, the DNA is TGCGCCAGCAGTCAAGACGTCAATCAGCCCCAGCATTTT.

This clone was observed once. As DNA, the CDR3 is TGTGCCTGGAGTGGGACAGCGGACTATGGCTACACCTTC. As protein: CAWSGTADYGYTF. V gene TRBV30 combines with J gene TRBJ1-2; possible D gene TRBD1, 6 bases. Germline lookup yields CDR1 GTSNPN and CDR2 SVGIG (reference sequence). Between the trimmed V and J ends, which lost 1 base and 3 bases, there was a span of 9 bases. The CDR3 totals 13 residues.

This chain connects TRBV19 to TRBJ1-5; D remains unclear. The CDR3 sequence is 14 residues long. Trimming pared 2 bases from V and 3 bases from J, leaving 8 bases between. Germline CDR1 and CDR2: LNHDA and SQIVND (reference sequence). As DNA, the CDR3 is TGTGCCAGTAGTATACACAGCCTCAATCAGCCCCAGCATTTT. Translating gives CASSIHSLNQPQHF.